These 27 T cell receptor beta chains originate from one sample sequenced in a study of response to subunit inactivated influenza vaccine. Each CDR3 protein gets one entry after TCRdb re-called the RT-PCR reads with MiXCR. The sample includes 430,000 or so distinct CDR3 sequences, roughly 9.7% of them seen just once. The sample here was PBMCs from blood, taken 35 to 45 days after vaccination. These receptors came from a man aged 50 to 60 who received an inactivated influenza vaccine.

This clonotype was seen ten or more times. This rearrangement joins TRBV12-3 or TRBV12-4 to TRBJ1-1; 7 nucleotides line up with TRBD1. The CDR3 totals 14 residues. J lost 4 bases, V lost 6 bases, and 8 bases had no gene match. CDR3 protein: CASRLTGMGTEAFF. DNA of the CDR3: TGTGCCAGCAGGTTGACAGGGATGGGCACTGAAGCTTTCTTT.

This clonotype was counted only a few times. This chain uses TRBV12-3 or TRBV12-4 with TRBJ2-1; 10 nucleotides match TRBD2. The CDR3 runs to 16 residues. The V gene end was trimmed by 7 bases and the J gene end by 5 bases; junction bases not matched to a gene: 11. The CDR3 here is CASKLRGTSGDNEQFF. CDR3 coding DNA: TGTGCCAGCAAACTTCGAGGTACTAGCGGGGACAATGAGCAGTTCTTC.

This clonotype was recorded many times. The chain carries TRBV7-2 and TRBJ2-3, with no clear D. The CDR3 totals 15 residues. Germline lookup yields CDR1 SGHTA and CDR2 FQGNSA. With 1 base removed from V and 2 bases from J, the gap between germline ends came to 10 bases. CDR3 protein: CASSLVSLPTDTQYF. CDR3 DNA sequence: TGTGCCAGCAGCTTAGTCAGTCTCCCCACAGATACGCAGTATTTT.

This clonotype was detected many times. Here the CDR3 reads CASSLAGYGNTIYF. As DNA, the CDR3 is TGCGCCAGCAGCTTGGCTGGGTACGGAAACACCATATATTTT. This rearrangement joins TRBV5-1 to TRBJ1-3, with unresolved D. V was shortened by 0 bases and J by 4 bases, with 8 bases between the two germline ends. The CDR3 has 14 amino acids. Germline assignment: CDR1 SGHRS and CDR2 YFSETQ.

The chain couples TRBV15 to TRBJ2-2, with a tentative D call TRBD1 (6 bases). Trimming removed 0 bases from V and 1 base from J, with 12 bases in between. Germline CDR1 reads LNHNV; CDR2 reads YYDKDF (reference sequence). The CDR3 contains 17 residues. The CDR3, as DNA: TGTGCCACCAGCAGAGATGCGCAGGGGCTGAACACCGGGGAGCTGTTTTTT. Its protein product is CATSRDAQGLNTGELFF.

A single count supports this clonotype. A read error is possible here, since a much larger clone lies one base away. This chain connects TRBV4-3 to TRBJ2-7; D call uncertain. This CDR3 is built from 14 residues. CDR1 LGHNA and CDR2 YSLEER come from the germline V gene. The CDR3 protein is CASSQSRNSYGQYF. CDR3 DNA sequence: TGCGCCAGCAGCCAATCCAGGAACTCCTACGGGCAGTACTTC.

This clonotype has more than one count but fewer than ten. V gene TRBV28 combines with J gene TRBJ1-1; D perhaps matches TRBD1 (6 bases). Germline assignment: CDR1 MDHEN and CDR2 SYDVKM. The CDR3 contains 16 residues. The V end lost 1 base, the J end lost 1 base, and 13 bases lay between the germline ends. The CDR3 DNA reads TGTGCCAGCAGTTTATTGGGGGGCAGAGGGAACACTGAAGCTTTCTTT. As protein: CASSLLGGRGNTEAFF.

At least ten counts were recorded for this clonotype. This sequence joins TRBV10-3 and TRBJ2-1, with 9 bases fitting TRBD1. Germline V gene sequence: CDR1 ENHRY, CDR2 SYGVKD. V lost 6 bases, J lost 5 bases, and 2 bases stayed unmatched. The CDR3 runs 13 residues. In DNA, the CDR3 is TGTGCCATCAGGGGACAGGGCAACAATGAGCAGTTCTTC. Amino acid sequence: CAIRGQGNNEQFF.

The chain has TRBV6-2 or TRBV6-3 and TRBJ2-3; 10 positions agree with TRBD2. The length of the CDR3 is 19 residues. V dropped 7 bases and J dropped 2; count of bases not matched to a gene: 18. Germline CDR1 reads MNHEY; CDR2 reads SVGEGT. The CDR3 sequence is CASNSNDPLAGPYTDTQYF. In DNA form, the CDR3 reads TGTGCCAGCAATTCAAACGACCCACTAGCGGGACCATACACAGATACGCAGTATTTT.

This clonotype was seen many times. For the CDR3, the DNA is TGCAGTGCTAGAGGAGACAGGAGCTCCTACGAGCAGTACTTC. As protein: CSARGDRSSYEQYF. This sequence joins TRBV20-1 and TRBJ2-7, with D possibly TRBD1 on 6 matching bases. CDR3 length: 14 amino acids. Deletions cut 1 base from V and 0 bases from J, with 10 bases between. Looked up from germline, CDR1 is DFQATT and CDR2 is SNEGSKA (reference sequence).

J is TRBJ2-2 and V is TRBV11-1, with TRBD2 matching over 11 bases. The CDR3 contains 18 residues. The germline V gene encodes CDR1 SGHAT and CDR2 FQDESV (reference sequence). The junction had 14 bases not matched to a gene; V was cut back by 5 bases and J by 6 bases. The chain's CDR3 is CASSATRILAGGAGELFF. The CDR3, as DNA: TGTGCCAGCAGCGCTACCAGAATTCTAGCGGGAGGAGCCGGGGAGCTGTTTTTT.

This chain joins TRBV5-1 and TRBJ2-2, with D perhaps assigned TRBD1 or TRBD2 (5 bases each). The V end was cut by 4 bases, the J end by 7 bases, with 8 bases between. CDR3 length: 12 amino acids. The V gene's germline CDR1 is SGHRS and CDR2 YFSETQ. The CDR3 nucleotides read TGCGCCAGCAGCAGGGACCTCGGGGAGCTGTTTTTT. Its protein is CASSRDLGELFF.

This clonotype has a handful of counts. V is TRBV13 and J is TRBJ2-5, with D perhaps matching TRBD2 (5 bases). This CDR3 contains 13 residues. The V gene's germline CDR1 is PRHDT and CDR2 FYEKMQ (reference sequence). V was clipped by 4 bases and J by 5 bases, with 11 bases between them. The CDR3 is CASSSTRSETQYF. For the CDR3, the DNA is TGTGCCAGCAGCTCCACTAGAAGTGAGACCCAGTACTTC.

This clonotype appeared a few times. The CDR3 DNA is TGCAGCGTTGAAGATAAACCAGATACGCAGTATTTT. Translating gives CSVEDKPDTQYF. V is TRBV29-1 and J is TRBJ2-3; D gene ambiguous. Trimming took off 0 bases at V and 4 bases at J, with 5 bases between the two ends. The CDR3 has 12 amino acids. Germline CDR1 is SQVTM and CDR2 is ANQGSEA.

This clonotype has only a few counts. The rearrangement uses TRBV5-1 and TRBJ2-1, with 9 bases matching TRBD1. This CDR3 contains 13 residues. Germline lookup yields CDR1 SGHRS and CDR2 YFSETQ. V shed 3 bases, J shed 9 bases, and the junction held 4 bases outside the gene matches. CDR3 sequence: CASSWDRASEQFF. The CDR3 coding sequence is TGCGCCAGCAGCTGGGACAGGGCTAGTGAGCAGTTCTTC.

The chain combines TRBV10-3 with TRBJ2-1, with a weak D call TRBD1 (6 bases). Germline V lookup: CDR1 ENHRY, CDR2 SYGVKD. V shed 6 bases and J shed 10 bases, with 13 bases lying between them. CDR3 length equals 12 residues. The CDR3 loop reads CAISHRDTEQFF. In DNA, the CDR3 is TGTGCCATCAGCCACCGGGACACCGAGCAGTTCTTC.

This rearrangement joins TRBV3-1 to TRBJ2-1; the match to TRBD1 covers 7 bases. CDR3 length equals 14 residues. The germline gives CDR1 LGHDT, CDR2 YNNKEL (reference sequence). V dropped 4 bases and J dropped 7; count of bases not matched to a gene: 7. CDR3 residues: CASSLRDRRNEQFF. Written as DNA, the CDR3 is TGTGCCAGCAGCCTCCGGGACAGAAGAAATGAGCAGTTCTTC.

The chain recombines TRBV5-4 with TRBJ2-6; D might be TRBD2 (5 bases). Per the germline V gene, CDR1 is SGHNT and CDR2 is YYREEE (reference sequence). The CDR3 is 19 amino acids. V was cut by 1 base and J by 5 bases, with 22 bases left in between. CDR3 loop: CASSLYSGRGPGRANVLTF. In DNA form, the CDR3 reads TGTGCCAGCAGCTTGTACAGCGGTCGAGGCCCCGGGAGGGCCAACGTCCTGACTTTC.

As to this clonotype: This clone may be a read error of a much larger clone one base away. The chain has TRBV12-3 or TRBV12-4 and TRBJ2-1; D unresolved. The CDR3 length is 11 residues. In nucleotides, the CDR3 is TGTGACAGCAGTTTAGCTTCTGAGCAGTTCTTC. It is translated as CDSSLASEQFF.

This chain connects TRBV4-1 to TRBJ1-5; weak D call: TRBD1 (6 bases). The germline gives CDR1 MGHRA, CDR2 YSYEKL. V lost 2 bases, J lost 6 bases, and 20 bases lay in between. There are 17 residues in the CDR3. The CDR3 protein is CASSQPIRGAWVQPQHF. DNA of the CDR3: TGCGCCAGCAGCCAACCGATAAGGGGGGCTTGGGTTCAGCCCCAGCATTTT.

Only a few counts were recorded for this clonotype. The chain recombines TRBV4-3 with TRBJ2-7, with 8 bases matching TRBD1. CDR1 and CDR2 (germline): LGHNA, YSLEER. The CDR3 contains 19 residues. With 0 bases clipped from V and 3 bases from J, the junction kept 16 bases outside the gene matches. This chain's CDR3 is CASSQDGGTGTGFFYEQYF. In DNA, the CDR3 is TGCGCCAGCAGCCAAGATGGGGGAACCGGGACAGGATTTTTCTACGAGCAGTACTTC.

The gene calls are TRBV6-1 and TRBJ2-1; TRBD2 matches 7 bases. The CDR3 is 14 amino acids. Germline-derived CDR1 and CDR2 are MNHNS and SASEGT. Trimming took 11 bases from V and 4 from J; bases not matched to a gene: 11. The CDR3 DNA reads TGTGCCTCCTGGGAGGGCTACCAGTACAATGAGCAGTTCTTC. The encoded protein is CASWEGYQYNEQFF.

The chain couples TRBV7-9 to TRBJ2-5, with 9 bases that match TRBD1. The CDR3 totals 16 residues. CDR1 and CDR2 (germline): SEHNR, FQNEAQ (reference sequence). V shed 5 bases and J 2 bases; nucleotides not matched to a gene: 9. This CDR3 reads CASSARQGGTQETQYF. In nucleotides, the CDR3 is TGTGCCAGCAGCGCCCGACAGGGGGGGACGCAAGAGACCCAGTACTTC. Full variable domain (outside the CDR3, taken from reference TRBV7-9 and TRBJ2-5): DTGVSQNPRHKITKRGQNVTFRCDPISEHNRLYWYRQTLGQGPEFLTYFQNEAQLEKSRLLSDRFSAERPKGSFSTLEIQRTEQGDSAMYLCASSARQGGTQETQYFGPGTRLLVL.

This clonotype was observed many times. The chain couples TRBV12-3 or TRBV12-4 to TRBJ2-1; D gene ambiguous. This CDR3 comprises 16 residues. V lost 5 bases to trimming and J lost 4 bases, with 18 bases between them. The CDR3 spells CASSPQRLKMYNEQFF. The DNA for the CDR3 is TGTGCCAGCAGTCCCCAAAGGCTAAAGATGTACAATGAGCAGTTCTTC.

V and J are TRBV6-2 or TRBV6-3 and TRBJ1-5, with D unresolved. The length of the CDR3 is 14 residues. Per germline, CDR1 MNHEY and CDR2 SVGEGT. The V end was cut by 2 bases, the J end by 0 bases, with 5 bases between. CDR3 sequence reads: CASSYSYSNQPQHF. The CDR3 DNA follows: TGTGCCAGCAGTTACAGTTATAGCAATCAGCCCCAGCATTTT.

This clonotype has only a few counts. The rearrangement joins TRBV7-9 to TRBJ2-2, with 7 bases identical to TRBD2. V lost 9 bases, J lost 3 bases, and 10 bases stayed unmatched. The CDR3 totals 15 residues. CDR1 and CDR2 from the germline V gene are SEHNR and FQNEAQ (reference sequence). This CDR3 reads CASPGPGGDTGELFF. The CDR3 DNA is TGTGCCAGTCCGGGGCCGGGAGGAGACACCGGGGAGCTGTTTTTT.

This chain joins TRBV15 and TRBJ2-1; perhaps D is TRBD1 or TRBD2 (5 bases each). The CDR3 has 14 residues. Germline V gene lookup returns CDR1 LNHNV and CDR2 YYDKDF (reference sequence). The V end lost 4 bases, the J end lost 12 bases, and 19 bases lay between the germline ends. CDR3 in DNA: TGTGCCACCAGCAACCCTTGGGACCCGCCGGGGCAGTTCTTC. This sequence encodes CATSNPWDPPGQFF.